This paragraph reports one T cell receptor (beta chain). Antigen specificity is unknown. The source of the sample is a study of T cells in localized non-small cell lung cancer. Germline V gives CDR1 SGHNT, CDR2 YYREEE (reference sequence). Trimming at V came to 0 bases and at J to 9 bases, leaving 8 bases not matched to a gene. The CDR3 runs 15 residues. Findings and limits, study-wide: Sequence data derive from only one tumor region, so heterogeneity remains possible. Clonality of T cells reached its maximum in uninvolved adjacent lung, surpassing tumor. In adjacent lung, a median roughly 60 of the top 100 tumor clones were found.

Assay used: immunoSEQ multiplex PCR; TCRdb lists only in-frame clones, some missing. This table holds roughly 34,000 clones, just over 85% found once. This receptor was taken from a male donor aged 60 or over with stage III lung adenocarcinoma. J is TRBJ2-1 and V is TRBV5-4, with TRBD1 matching over 8 bases. The sequencing used peripheral blood, collected before any cancer treatment. CDR3 loop: CASSLVTGGLGEQFF. The CDR3 region has the DNA TGTGCCAGCAGCTTGGTTACAGGGGGGTTAGGTGAGCAGTTCTTC.